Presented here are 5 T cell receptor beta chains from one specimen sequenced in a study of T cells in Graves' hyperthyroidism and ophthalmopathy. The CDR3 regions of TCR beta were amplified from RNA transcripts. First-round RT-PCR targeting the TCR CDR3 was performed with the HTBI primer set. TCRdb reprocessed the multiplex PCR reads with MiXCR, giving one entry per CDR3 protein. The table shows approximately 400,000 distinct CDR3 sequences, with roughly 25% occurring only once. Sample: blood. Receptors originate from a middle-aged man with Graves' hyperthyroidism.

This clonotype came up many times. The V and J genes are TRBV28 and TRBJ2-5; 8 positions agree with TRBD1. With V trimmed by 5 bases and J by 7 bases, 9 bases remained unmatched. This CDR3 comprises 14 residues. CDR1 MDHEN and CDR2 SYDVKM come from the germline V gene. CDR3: CASSPGTGLRTQYF. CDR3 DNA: TGTGCCAGCAGTCCCGGGACAGGTCTTCGGACCCAGTACTTC.

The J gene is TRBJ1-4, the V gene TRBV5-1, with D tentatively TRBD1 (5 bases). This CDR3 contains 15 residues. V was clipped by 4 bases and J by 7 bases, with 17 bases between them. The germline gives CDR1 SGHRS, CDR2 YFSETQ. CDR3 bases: TGCGCCAGCAGCCTCGGGACGGTGCCTAGTGAAAAACTGTTTTTT. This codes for CASSLGTVPSEKLFF.

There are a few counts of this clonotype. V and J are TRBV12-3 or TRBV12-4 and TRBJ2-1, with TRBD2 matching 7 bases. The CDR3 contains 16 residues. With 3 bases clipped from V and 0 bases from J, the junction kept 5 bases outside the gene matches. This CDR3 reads CASSFRGVSSYNEQFF. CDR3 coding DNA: TGTGCCAGCAGTTTTCGGGGGGTAAGCTCCTACAATGAGCAGTTCTTC.

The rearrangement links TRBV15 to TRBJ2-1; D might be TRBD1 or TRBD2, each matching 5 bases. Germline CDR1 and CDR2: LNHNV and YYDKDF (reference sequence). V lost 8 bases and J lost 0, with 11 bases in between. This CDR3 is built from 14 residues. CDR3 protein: CATRARGSYNEQFF. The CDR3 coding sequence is TGTGCCACCCGAGCGAGGGGCTCCTACAATGAGCAGTTCTTC.

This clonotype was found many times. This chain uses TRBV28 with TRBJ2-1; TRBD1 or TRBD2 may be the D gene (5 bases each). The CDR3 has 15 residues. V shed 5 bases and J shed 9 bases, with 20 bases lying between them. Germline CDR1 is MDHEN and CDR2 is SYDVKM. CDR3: CASSPSPTGRREQFF. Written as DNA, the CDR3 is TGTGCCAGCAGTCCCTCCCCCACGGGGCGACGTGAGCAGTTCTTC. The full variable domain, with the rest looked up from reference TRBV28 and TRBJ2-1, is DVKVTQSSRYLVKRTGEKVFLECVQDMDHENMFWYRQDPGLGLRLIYFSYDVKMKEKGDIPEGYSVSREKKERFSLILESASTNQTSMYLCASSPSPTGRREQFFGPGTRLTVL.